The 29 T cell receptor beta chains below all came from one sample that was sequenced in a study of cytomegalovirus exposure and HLA in healthy donors. 13 Jbeta primers and 60 Vbeta primers were used for the PCR. Profiled with immunoSEQ multiplex PCR; TCRdb holds only in-frame clones, not every one. The profile shows 150,000 or so clones, 65% to 85% of them singletons. Sequences were obtained from PBMCs. These receptors were taken from a woman aged 40 to 50 in good health and CMV-seropositive.

This rearrangement joins TRBV7-9 to TRBJ1-6; 9 bases agree with TRBD1. Unmatched junction bases numbered 3, after V lost 3 bases and J lost 15 bases. This CDR3 has 12 amino acids. CDR1 is SEHNR, CDR2 FQNEAQ, per germline (reference sequence). The CDR3 region is CASSFQTGGLHF. In DNA, the CDR3 is TGTGCCAGCAGCTTTCAGACAGGGGGCCTCCACTTT.

The V gene is TRBV15, the J gene TRBJ2-1; 8 nucleotides line up with TRBD2. Losses at the gene ends were 0 bases for V and 12 bases for J; bases not matched to a gene: 10. CDR1 and CDR2 (germline): LNHNV, YYDKDF (reference sequence). The CDR3 sequence is 15 residues long. The CDR3 is CATSRDDGGASVQFF. The CDR3 DNA reads TGTGCCACCAGCAGAGATGACGGGGGGGCGTCGGTGCAGTTCTTC.

The CDR3 DNA follows: TGCGCTTCGACGGCCGGGACAGTGGATGGCTACACCTTC. This translates into CASTAGTVDGYTF. J is TRBJ1-2 and V is TRBV4-1, with TRBD1 matching over 7 bases. The CDR3 is made up of 13 amino acids. Germline loops: CDR1 MGHRA, CDR2 YSYEKL.

The V gene is TRBV28, the J gene TRBJ2-2; 9 bases align to TRBD2. After removal of 8 bases from V and 1 base from J, the junction contained 5 bases not matched to a gene. The germline gives CDR1 MDHEN, CDR2 SYDVKM. This CDR3 is 15 amino acids long. CDR3 coding DNA: TGTGCCAGCGCTAGCGGGACGGGGAACACCGGGGAGCTGTTTTTT. Protein sequence: CASASGTGNTGELFF.

J is TRBJ2-3 and V is TRBV15; D is perhaps TRBD2 (7 bases). The CDR3 is 17 residues long. Germline CDR1 and CDR2: LNHNV and YYDKDF (reference sequence). V dropped 5 bases and J dropped 0 bases, with 18 bases sitting between them. The CDR3 region has the DNA TGTGCCACCAGCCTCTTCGGGGCGGGGGCTAGCACAGATACGCAGTATTTT. Amino acid sequence: CATSLFGAGASTDTQYF.

The genes are TRBV28 and TRBJ2-5; D gene unclear. The germline V and J ends were trimmed by 3 bases and 2 bases, with 10 bases remaining between them. The CDR3 is made up of 14 amino acids. Germline V gene data show CDR1 as MDHEN and CDR2 as SYDVKM. DNA for the CDR3: TGTGCCAGCAGTTTCTGGTCAGTTCAAGAGACCCAGTACTTC. It specifies CASSFWSVQETQYF.

This rearrangement joins TRBV5-1 to TRBJ1-2; TRBD1 matches 7 bases. Germline-derived CDR1 and CDR2 are SGHRS and YFSETQ. The junction had 8 bases not matched to a gene; V was cut back by 4 bases and J by 2 bases. The CDR3 has 15 residues. DNA for the CDR3: TGCGCCAGCAGCCAAGGACAGGAAAGGAACTATGGCTACACCTTC. Amino acid sequence: CASSQGQERNYGYTF.

There are a few counts of this clone. The chain is built from TRBV5-6 and TRBJ1-1; 7 bases line up with TRBD1. Germline values: CDR1 SGHDT, CDR2 YYEEEE. Trimming took 4 bases from V and 4 from J; bases not matched to a gene: 10. CDR3 length: 15 residues. CDR3 sequence reads: CASSPNRGGSTEAFF. DNA for the CDR3: TGTGCCAGCAGCCCCAACAGGGGAGGTAGCACTGAAGCTTTCTTT.

V and J are TRBV15 and TRBJ1-3, with TRBD1 as a possible D gene (6 bases). The CDR3 length is 16 residues. With 2 bases removed from V and 3 bases from J, the gap between germline ends came to 14 bases. Germline V CDR1 and CDR2: LNHNV, YYDKDF (reference sequence). The CDR3: CATSRSGGGFGNTIYF. As DNA, the CDR3 is TGTGCCACCAGCAGATCGGGAGGGGGGTTTGGAAACACCATATATTTT.

By share of the sample, this clone is large. The gene calls are TRBV10-3 and TRBJ1-5; D remains ambiguous. The CDR3 runs 13 residues. V shed 0 bases and J shed 5 bases, with 5 bases lying between them. Germline-derived CDR1 and CDR2 are ENHRY and SYGVKD. CDR3 protein: CAISESEYQPQHF. CDR3 coding DNA: TGTGCCATCAGTGAGTCGGAGTATCAGCCCCAGCATTTT.

The V gene is TRBV18, the J gene TRBJ2-2, with D perhaps matching TRBD1 (6 bases). The CDR3 consists of 16 residues. The germline V gene has CDR1 KGHSH and CDR2 LQKENI. With 1 base removed from V and 0 bases from J, the gap between germline ends came to 9 bases. CDR3 protein: CASSPLTGSNTGELFF. CDR3 DNA: TGTGCCAGCTCACCACTGACAGGATCGAACACCGGGGAGCTGTTTTTT.

This rearrangement joins TRBV6-5 to TRBJ2-1, with 12 positions matching TRBD2. The CDR3 contains 16 residues. Germline CDR1 reads MNHEY; CDR2 reads SVGAGI. V was pared by 4 bases and J by 4 bases, with 5 bases of the junction left unmatched. The CDR3 region is CASSSASGGVYNEQFF. The CDR3 region has the DNA TGTGCCAGCAGTTCCGCTAGCGGGGGGGTATACAATGAGCAGTTCTTC.

The chain recombines TRBV15 with TRBJ2-5, with 7 bases identical to TRBD1. CDR3 size: 15 residues. CDR1 and CDR2 from the germline V gene are LNHNV and YYDKDF (reference sequence). V gave up 2 bases and J gave up 3 bases; unmatched junction bases: 6. CDR3 sequence reads: CATSRSTGTEETQYF. The CDR3 bases are TGTGCCACCAGCAGAAGTACCGGGACAGAAGAGACCCAGTACTTC.

In this sample, this clone turned up a few times. The chain has TRBV5-1 and TRBJ2-3; TRBD2 is a possible D gene (5 bases). Germline V CDR1 and CDR2: SGHRS, YFSETQ. Trimming pared 0 bases from V and 4 bases from J, leaving 18 bases between. This CDR3 has 17 residues. The CDR3, as DNA: TGCGCCAGCAGCTTGGGGTTCTTTCGGGATGCTCCAGATACGCAGTATTTT. Translating it yields CASSLGFFRDAPDTQYF.

V and J are TRBV4-2 and TRBJ1-4; D perhaps matches TRBD1 (6 bases). The CDR3 covers 13 residues. Trimming left V 0 bases short and J 15 bases short, with 14 bases between. CDR1 is LGHNA, CDR2 YNFKEQ, per germline. Written as DNA, the CDR3 is TGTGCCAGCAGCCAAGATTTTGGGGGACAATTGTTTTTT. Translated: CASSQDFGGQLFF.

The chain uses TRBV4-1 and TRBJ2-5; TRBD2 aligns across 14 bases. The CDR3 totals 17 residues. Unmatched junction bases numbered 5, after V lost 4 bases and J lost 1 base. CDR1 and CDR2 from the germline V gene are MGHRA and YSYEKL. Written as DNA, the CDR3 is TGCGCCAGCAGCCGGACTAGCGGGGGGTCCTTCCAAGAGACCCAGTACTTC. Its protein product is CASSRTSGGSFQETQYF.

The chain carries TRBV14 and TRBJ2-7; TRBD2 matches at 12 bases. The junction had 8 bases not matched to a gene; V was cut back by 8 bases and J by 6 bases. The CDR3 contains 14 residues. The germline V gene has CDR1 SGHDN and CDR2 FVKESK. The CDR3 region is CASALAGGPFEQYF. Here the CDR3 DNA reads TGTGCCAGCGCCCTAGCGGGGGGGCCGTTCGAGCAGTACTTC. The full variable domain, with the rest looked up from reference TRBV14 and TRBJ2-7, is EAGVTQFPSHSVIEKGQTVTLRCDPISGHDNLYWYRRVMGKEIKFLLHFVKESKQDESGMPNNRFLAERTGGTYSTLKVQPAELEDSGVYFCASALAGGPFEQYFGPGTRLTVT.

This clone came up once. The genes are TRBV6-5 and TRBJ2-2; 8 nucleotides match TRBD1. CDR3 size: 16 residues. V shed 4 bases and J 4 bases; nucleotides not matched to a gene: 8. The germline V gene has CDR1 MNHEY and CDR2 SVGAGI. The CDR3 coding sequence is TGTGCCAGCAGTTTCCCCCAGGGGGCGGTCACCGGGGAGCTGTTTTTT. This encodes CASSFPQGAVTGELFF.

The gene calls are TRBV11-2 and TRBJ1-1, with 9 positions matching TRBD1. Germline CDR1 SGHAT, CDR2 FQNNGV. The CDR3 totals 17 residues. The V segment lost 0 bases and the J segment 4 bases; nucleotides outside the gene matches: 9. CDR3 sequence (DNA): TGTGCCAGCAGCTTAGAGGTACAGGGGGCGAGGGTCACTGAAGCTTTCTTT. Protein sequence: CASSLEVQGARVTEAFF.

The chain carries TRBV4-1 and TRBJ2-1, with 9 bases matching TRBD2. The CDR3 runs to 17 residues. V lost 4 bases, J lost 9 bases, and 16 bases stayed unmatched. The germline V gene has CDR1 MGHRA and CDR2 YSYEKL. DNA of the CDR3: TGCGCCAGCAGCCGTAGCGGGGGAGGGGGCGCGTATAGTGAGCAGTTCTTC. Residues: CASSRSGGGGAYSEQFF.

CDR3 nucleotides: TGTGCTAGTGGTTTGAGGGGACAGAAAGCCCAGGTAGGCCACGAGCAGTACTTC. Its translation is CASGLRGQKAQVGHEQYF. The gene calls are TRBV12-5 and TRBJ2-7; 7 bases align to TRBD1. Germline-derived CDR1 and CDR2 are LGHNT and FRNRAP. The CDR3 is made up of 18 amino acids. V gave up 2 bases and J gave up 5 bases; unmatched junction bases: 18.

The chain carries TRBV6-1 and TRBJ1-5; no firm D call. There are 15 residues in the CDR3. The V and J ends lost 6 bases and 6 bases respectively, with 18 bases between them. Germline V gene sequence: CDR1 MNHNS, CDR2 SASEGT. CDR3 bases: TGTGCCAGCAGGGGTCCCGGAGGTTATGGTCAGCCCCAGCATTTT. Its protein is CASRGPGGYGQPQHF.

This chain uses TRBV30 with TRBJ2-7, with 12 bases that match TRBD1. CDR3 length: 16 residues. The J segment lost 7 bases and the V segment lost 3 bases, leaving 13 bases of the junction unmatched. Germline V CDR1 and CDR2: GTSNPN, SVGIG (reference sequence). The CDR3 region is CAWRRAAGTGGFEQYF. In DNA form, the CDR3 reads TGTGCCTGGAGGAGGGCAGCTGGGACAGGGGGCTTTGAGCAGTACTTC. The variable domain in full, with the rest retrieved from reference TRBV30 and TRBJ2-7, is SQTIHQWPATLVQPVGSPLSLECTVEGTSNPNLYWYRQAAGRGLQLLFYSVGIGQISSEVPQNLSASRPQDRQFILSSKKLLLSDSGFYLCAWRRAAGTGGFEQYFGPGTRLTVT.

The rearrangement links TRBV5-1 to TRBJ2-5; 10 nucleotides match TRBD2. V was clipped by 1 base and J by 5 bases; unmatched bases: 5. CDR3 length equals 15 residues. The germline CDR1 and CDR2 sequences are SGHRS and YFSETQ. The CDR3 DNA is TGCGCCAGCAGCTTGAGGGCTAGCGGGGGTGAGACCCAGTACTTC. As protein: CASSLRASGGETQYF. The full variable domain, its missing parts supplied by reference TRBV5-1 and TRBJ2-5, is KAGVTQTPRYLIKTRGQQVTLSCSPISGHRSVSWYQQTPGQGLQFLFEYFSETQRNKGNFPGRFSGRQFSNSRSEMNVSTLELGDSALYLCASSLRASGGETQYFGPGTRLLVL.

This chain connects TRBV11-2 to TRBJ2-7; weak D call: TRBD1 (5 bases). The ends were cut back, 4 bases at V and 6 bases at J, with 16 bases in the middle. Germline CDR1 reads SGHAT; CDR2 reads FQNNGV. CDR3 length equals 14 residues. DNA of the CDR3: TGTGCCAGCAGCTCGTGGGGCGGCGGCCGCGAGCAGTACTTC. This sequence encodes CASSSWGGGREQYF.

The chain employs TRBV27 and TRBJ2-1; 10 nucleotides match TRBD2. Germline lookup yields CDR1 MNHEY and CDR2 SMNVEV (reference sequence). The length of the CDR3 is 16 residues. V gave up 4 bases and J gave up 0 bases; unmatched junction bases: 3. In nucleotides, the CDR3 is TGTGCCAGCAGTTGGAGCGGGGGGGTCTCCTACAATGAGCAGTTCTTC. Translated: CASSWSGGVSYNEQFF.

This clone was counted only a few times. The rearrangement joins TRBV11-1 to TRBJ2-7; 8 nucleotides line up with TRBD2. The germline CDR1 and CDR2 sequences are SGHAT and FQDESV (reference sequence). Trimming at V came to 0 bases and at J to 2 bases, leaving 3 bases not matched to a gene. The CDR3 has 15 amino acids. The CDR3 coding sequence is TGTGCCAGCAGCTTAGCTAGCGGGGATACCTACGAGCAGTACTTC. Translated: CASSLASGDTYEQYF.

The chain combines TRBV2 with TRBJ1-5; 8 bases agree with TRBD1. Germline trimming cut 6 bases from V and 3 bases from J; bases unmatched to any gene: 16. Germline CDR1 and CDR2: SNHLY and FYNNEI. The CDR3 contains 18 residues. This CDR3 reads CASRDGRQGRLLNQPQHF. The CDR3 DNA reads as TGTGCCAGCAGAGACGGGCGACAGGGGAGACTCCTCAATCAGCCCCAGCATTTT.

The chain is built from TRBV6-1 and TRBJ1-1, with 7 bases identical to TRBD1. In germline, CDR1 is MNHNS, CDR2 SASEGT. There are 13 residues in the CDR3. The V and J ends lost 8 bases and 1 base, in that order; junction bases with no gene match: 4. The CDR3 sequence is CASPRQGNTEAFF. The CDR3 region has the DNA TGTGCCAGCCCGAGACAGGGGAACACTGAAGCTTTCTTT.